This T cell receptor (beta chain) was found in a study of cytomegalovirus exposure and HLA in healthy donors. Trimming removed 0 bases from V and 7 bases from J, with 13 bases in between. Germline loops: CDR1 MNHNS, CDR2 SASEGT. The CDR3 spans 15 residues. In its sample, this clone was seen a few times. The antigen remains undetermined. PCR amplification relied on 60 Vbeta primers (plus 13 Jbeta primers). Method: immunoSEQ multiplex PCR; TCRdb's copy keeps in-frame clones and lacks some. The sample lists around 91,000 clones, roughly 84% occurring once. The study's findings and limits: Among TCR sequences, most were rare, though some public TCRs appeared in many donors. Productive status was seen about 87% or about 30% of the time for most TCR beta V segments in an earlier analysis. Available immune exposure information was restricted to CMV serostatus only.

The chain combines TRBV6-1 with TRBJ1-5; D is unresolved. The sample comprised PBMCs. The source of this sequence is a man younger than 35 in good health and CMV-seronegative. CDR3 region: CASSEAPRPGQPQHF. CDR3 nucleotides: TGTGCCAGCAGTGAAGCCCCCAGGCCTGGACAGCCCCAGCATTTT.